This TCR beta chain was sequenced during a study of T-cell reconstitution after alpha-beta-depleted transplantation in children. Study-level results: There were reportedly several hundred expanded graft clones from which alpha-beta T cells came about two months after transplant. Newly made T cells mostly supplied T-cell counts and diversity one year after transplant. Some patients owed their high day-60 TCRbeta diversity to surviving recipient T cells and thymic progenitors.

Germline values: CDR1 MNHNS, CDR2 SASEGT. This CDR3 has 14 residues. Trimming cost V 6 bases and J 8 bases; bases outside gene matches: 8. Unique molecular identifiers were used to barcode this TCRbeta library. TCRdb re-called the PCR reads with MiXCR, one entry per CDR3 protein. The profile shows about 1,000,000 distinct CDR3 sequences, less than 30% of them singletons. With respect to this clonotype: What it recognizes is unknown.

The sample consisted of PBMCs, mostly from graft donor cells, taken 360 days after TCRalphabeta/CD19-depleted stem cell transplant. This receptor was obtained from a boy younger than two who had a stem cell transplant for SCID, so the T cells may come from the graft donor. The chain combines TRBV6-1 with TRBJ1-4; 8 bases line up with TRBD1. The CDR3 DNA sequence: TGTGCCAGCAGATCATCAGGGGGCGGGGAAAAACTGTTTTTT. This translates into CASRSSGGGEKLFF.